This paragraph reports one T cell receptor beta chain. Trimming left V 2 bases short and J 2 bases short, with 10 bases between. The length of the CDR3 is 14 residues. Germline V gene sequence: CDR1 SGHTA, CDR2 FQGNSA. These data belong to a study of blood T cell repertoires in COVID-19. Whole-study context: The origin of the acute and convalescent COVID-19 samples was the United States, Italy and Spain.

Recruits, aged roughly 18 to 100 years, lived in roughly 22 US areas. Cohort 3 recovered donors had two negative PCRs, clearance, or symptom resolution. Authors' processing steps: Reference gene primers were amplified, and this amplification served to estimate nucleated cell counts. Repertoires were generated with immunoSEQ multiplex PCR, while TCRdb's copy carries only in-frame clones and drops some. V and J calls and clone size are given by that table; D and trimming were obtained from the DNA. Of 200,000 to 250,000 clones detected, about 79% appear once; the ten largest clones hold about 3.4%. Sequencing was carried out using PBMCs or T cells enriched from blood (not recorded which). This chain links TRBV7-2 with TRBJ2-7; weak D call: TRBD2 (6 bases). This receptor was obtained from a woman aged 60-70 years who had recovered from COVID-19. CDR3 protein: CASSLIAEAYEQYF. CDR3 in DNA: TGTGCCAGCAGCTTAATAGCGGAGGCCTACGAGCAGTACTTC.